Presented here are 14 T cell receptor beta chains from one specimen sequenced in a study of beta chain features in type 1 diabetes. The study's findings and limits: Within each of all four CD4+ subsets, Type 1 diabetes patients had TCRB CDR3s that were moderately but significantly shorter.

The antigens for these receptors are not known. Expressed TCRB transcripts were sequenced after all isolated RNA was converted to cDNA. Sequencing used immunoSEQ multiplex PCR; TCRdb keeps in-frame clones, though not all of them. The sample contains some 250,000 clones, 11% of which appear only once. The sequenced sample consisted of naive CD4+ T cells from blood. Receptor source: a man between 25 and 39 years old with type 1 diabetes.

This clone turned up a few times. V and J are TRBV2 and TRBJ1-1; TRBD1 agrees at 7 bases. The germline CDR1 and CDR2 sequences are SNHLY and FYNNEI. After removal of 6 bases from V and 0 bases from J, the junction contained 7 bases not matched to a gene. This CDR3 is 15 amino acids long. The CDR3 nucleotides are TGTGCCAGCAGCCCTAGACAGGGTTTGAACACTGAAGCTTTCTTT. Residues: CASSPRQGLNTEAFF.

There are a few counts of this clone. The chain links TRBV5-1 to TRBJ2-1; TRBD2 matches 10 bases. Looked up from germline, CDR1 is SGHRS and CDR2 is YFSETQ. With V trimmed by 4 bases and J by 3 bases, 4 bases remained unmatched. The CDR3 length is 15 residues. In DNA form, the CDR3 reads TGCGCCAGCAGCCCGGGACTAGCGTTCTACAATGAGCAGTTCTTC. Its translation: CASSPGLAFYNEQFF.

The gene calls are TRBV19 and TRBJ1-5, with D perhaps TRBD1 (5 bases). There are 14 residues in the CDR3. Trimming removed 4 bases at V and 5 bases at J, with 12 bases between. Germline values: CDR1 LNHDA, CDR2 SQIVND (reference sequence). The CDR3 nucleotides read TGTGCCAGTAGTAACCAGGGCCCTTATCAGCCCCAGCATTTT. Translation gives CASSNQGPYQPQHF.

The chain links TRBV21-1 to TRBJ1-1. TRBV21-1 is annotated as a pseudogene. The CDR3 is 19 amino acids. The CDR3 loop is CASREGTGGALEGNTEAFF. The DNA of the CDR3 is TGTGCCAGCCGCGAGGGGACTGGAGGGGCTCTAGAGGGGAACACTGAAGCTTTCTTT.

This clone was recorded a few times. The genes are TRBV7-2 and TRBJ2-3; 8 bases map to TRBD1. V gave up 10 bases and J gave up 2 bases; unmatched junction bases: 8. The CDR3 has 14 residues. The germline V gene encodes CDR1 SGHTA and CDR2 FQGNSA. The CDR3 DNA sequence: TGTGCCACCTCCCGGGACAGGACCACAGATACGCAGTATTTT. Protein: CATSRDRTTDTQYF.

This clone was found a few times. The genes are TRBV4-2 and TRBJ1-1, with TRBD1 matching over 7 bases. Germline trimming cut 0 bases from V and 4 bases from J; bases unmatched to any gene: 2. CDR3 length equals 14 residues. CDR1 and CDR2 (germline): LGHNA, YNFKEQ. The CDR3 sequence: CASSQDTGVTEAFF. In DNA, the CDR3 is TGTGCCAGCAGCCAAGATACAGGGGTCACTGAAGCTTTCTTT.

CDR3 region: CASSTSGVPEQFF. DNA for the CDR3: TGTGCCAGTAGTACCTCGGGGGTGCCTGAGCAGTTCTTC. The chain has TRBV19 and TRBJ2-1; D might be TRBD2 (6 bases). CDR1 LNHDA and CDR2 SQIVND come from the germline V gene (reference sequence). The length of the CDR3 is 13 residues. V was clipped by 4 bases and J by 9 bases, with 13 bases between them.

This clone was seen more than once but under ten times. This chain uses TRBV4-1 with TRBJ2-3; D is ambiguous. Trimming shortened V by 6 bases and J by 2 bases, and 15 bases separated the two germline ends. The CDR3 totals 15 residues. The germline V gene encodes CDR1 MGHRA and CDR2 YSYEKL. The CDR3 DNA reads as TGCGCCAGCAGTGGCGCGGTGACGTACACAGATACGCAGTATTTT. Translating it yields CASSGAVTYTDTQYF.

The V and J genes are TRBV7-2 and TRBJ1-6, with 9 bases that match TRBD1. The CDR3 runs 15 residues. V dropped 5 bases and J dropped 8; count of bases not matched to a gene: 7. Per germline, CDR1 SGHTA and CDR2 FQGNSA. CDR3 nucleotides: TGTGCCAGCAGCCCAGGTGACAGGGGGTATTCACCCCTCCACTTT. Translation gives CASSPGDRGYSPLHF.

This clone was detected a few times. The V gene is TRBV7-2, the J gene TRBJ2-3; TRBD2 aligns across 8 bases. Germline loops: CDR1 SGHTA, CDR2 FQGNSA. The J segment lost 2 bases and the V segment lost 8 bases, leaving 12 bases of the junction unmatched. The CDR3 runs to 16 residues. The CDR3 is CASPLPERGYTDTQYF. The CDR3 DNA reads as TGTGCCAGCCCCCTCCCAGAGCGGGGGTACACAGATACGCAGTATTTT.

This chain uses TRBV29-1 with TRBJ2-5; 10 nucleotides line up with TRBD2. Germline CDR1 SQVTM, CDR2 ANQGSEA. The junction had 7 bases not matched to a gene; V was cut back by 7 bases and J by 5 bases. The CDR3 totals 13 residues. CDR3 amino acids: CSGSGGAFETQYF. CDR3 DNA sequence: TGCAGCGGAAGCGGGGGGGCCTTCGAGACCCAGTACTTC.

V and J are TRBV5-1 and TRBJ2-1, with 9 bases matching TRBD1. CDR1 and CDR2 from the germline V gene are SGHRS and YFSETQ. With 2 bases clipped from V and 5 bases from J, the junction kept 8 bases outside the gene matches. The CDR3 sequence is 16 residues long. CDR3 protein: CASSLVGGQGNNEQFF. The DNA of the CDR3 is TGCGCCAGCAGCTTAGTAGGGGGACAGGGAAACAATGAGCAGTTCTTC.

In this sample, this clone turned up a few times. J is TRBJ1-5 and V is TRBV15, with TRBD1 matching 9 bases. The CDR3 covers 15 residues. The V and J ends lost 5 bases and 5 bases, in that order; junction bases with no gene match: 7. The germline gives CDR1 LNHNV, CDR2 YYDKDF (reference sequence). CDR3 amino acids: CATSLTGGAYQPQHF. The CDR3 DNA reads as TGTGCCACCAGCTTGACAGGGGGAGCCTATCAGCCCCAGCATTTT. Filled out from reference TRBV15 and TRBJ1-5, the complete variable domain reads DAMVIQNPRYQVTQFGKPVTLSCSQTLNHNVMYWYQQKSSQAPKLLFHYYDKDFNNEADTPDNFQSRRPNTSFCFLDIRSPGLGDTAMYLCATSLTGGAYQPQHFGDGTRLSIL.

This clone was detected a few times. The chain employs TRBV7-8 and TRBJ2-1, with TRBD1 matching 7 bases. After removal of 3 bases from V and 1 base from J, the junction contained 3 bases not matched to a gene. The CDR3 sequence is 15 residues long. The germline V gene encodes CDR1 SGHVS and CDR2 FQNEAQ. The CDR3 DNA is TGTGCCAGCAGCTTCAGACAGGGATCCTACAATGAGCAGTTCTTC. It yields the protein CASSFRQGSYNEQFF.